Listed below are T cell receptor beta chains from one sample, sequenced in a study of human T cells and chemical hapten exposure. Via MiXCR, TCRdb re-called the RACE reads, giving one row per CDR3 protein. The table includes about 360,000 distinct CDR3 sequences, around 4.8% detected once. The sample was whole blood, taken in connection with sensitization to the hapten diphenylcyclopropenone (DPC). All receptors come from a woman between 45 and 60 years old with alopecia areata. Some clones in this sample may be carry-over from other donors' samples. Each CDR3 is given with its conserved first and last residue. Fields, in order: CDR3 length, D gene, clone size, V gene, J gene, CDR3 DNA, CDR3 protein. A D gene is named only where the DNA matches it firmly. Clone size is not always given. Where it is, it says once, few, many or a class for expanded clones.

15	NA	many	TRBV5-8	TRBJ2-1	TGTGCCAGCAGCAAAGGGGGTGATTATTACAATGAGCAGTTCTTC	CASSKGGDYYNEQFF
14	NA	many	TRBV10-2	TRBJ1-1	TGCGCCAGCAGCCACCCAGGGATGAACACTGAAGCTTTCTTT	CASSHPGMNTEAFF
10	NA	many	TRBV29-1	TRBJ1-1	TGCAGCGCCGGGGCTTCCGCGGCTTTCTTT	CSAGASAAFF
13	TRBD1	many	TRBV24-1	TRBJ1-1	TGTGCCACCAGAGGGACAGTGAACACTGAAGCTTTCTTT	CATRGTVNTEAFF
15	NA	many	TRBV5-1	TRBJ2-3	TGCGCCAGCAGCTTGGCCGGGGGCTGGGCAGATACGCAGTATTTT	CASSLAGGWADTQYF
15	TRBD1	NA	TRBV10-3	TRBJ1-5	TGTGCCATCAAGGACAGGGAGGGGAGCAATCAGCCCCAGCATTTT	CAIKDREGSNQPQHF
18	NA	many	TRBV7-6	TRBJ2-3	TGTGCCAGCAGCTTAGCCCCCACTCGGTTAGGAAAGGAAGATACGCAGTATTTT	CASSLAPTRLGKEDTQYF
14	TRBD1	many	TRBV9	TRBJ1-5	TGTGCCAGCAGCCCCGGGACAGGCGGGAGGCCCCAGCATTTT	CASSPGTGGRPQHF
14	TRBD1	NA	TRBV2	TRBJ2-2	TGTGCCAGCAGAACAGGGGGTAGGACCGGGGAGCTGTTTTTT	CASRTGGRTGELFF
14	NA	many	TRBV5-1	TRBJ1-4	TGCGCCAGCAGCTTAGGGGGAGCTAATGAAAAACTGTTTTTT	CASSLGGANEKLFF
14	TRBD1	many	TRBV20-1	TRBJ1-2	TGCAGTGCTAGGCAGGGGGCGCAGGTCTATGGCTACACCTTC	CSARQGAQVYGYTF
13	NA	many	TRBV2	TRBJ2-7	TGTGCCAGCAGTGGAGGTCATAGGTCCGAGCAGTACTTC	CASSGGHRSEQYF
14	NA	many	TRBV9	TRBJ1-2	TGTGCCAGCAGCGTAGGCGGGGCCCTATATGGCTACACCTTC	CASSVGGALYGYTF
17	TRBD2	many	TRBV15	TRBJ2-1	TGTGCCACCAGCAGTCCCAGCGGGGGGGCTTCCTACAATGAGCAGTTCTTC	CATSSPSGGASYNEQFF
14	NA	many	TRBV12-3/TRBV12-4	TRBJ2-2	TGTGCCAGCAGTATTTATACGAACACCGGGGAGCTGTTTTTT	CASSIYTNTGELFF
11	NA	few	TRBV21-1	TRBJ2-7	TGTGCCAGCATCTTACTCGGGGGGCAGTACTTC	CASILLGGQYF
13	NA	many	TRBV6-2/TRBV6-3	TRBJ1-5	TGTGCCAGCAGTTGGGGGTCCGATCAGCCCCAGCATTTT	CASSWGSDQPQHF
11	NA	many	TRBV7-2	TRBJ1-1	TGTGCCAGCAGCTGGGGGTTGGGAGCTTTCTTT	CASSWGLGAFF
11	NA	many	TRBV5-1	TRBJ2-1	TGCGCCAGCGCGGGGGCGGATGAGCAGTTCTTC	CASAGADEQFF
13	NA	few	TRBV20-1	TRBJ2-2	TGCAGTGCTAGTGAAGTGGGCACCGGGGAGCTGTTTTTT	CSASEVGTGELFF
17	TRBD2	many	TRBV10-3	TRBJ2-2	TGTGCCATCAGCCCAGGACTAGCGGGAGGGCCCTCCGGGGAGCTGTTTTTT	CAISPGLAGGPSGELFF
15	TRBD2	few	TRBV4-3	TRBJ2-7	TGCGCCAGCAGCCAAGATAGCGGGGCGGGGTACGAGCAGTACTTC	CASSQDSGAGYEQYF